A single TCR beta chain is shown here with its context. Produced via immunoSEQ multiplex PCR; TCRdb's table is partial and in-frame only. The sample records under 75,000 clones, about 89% being singletons. The germline V gene has CDR1 SGHRS and CDR2 YFSETQ. The CDR3 extends over 15 amino acids. Trimming took 4 bases from V and 0 from J, leaving 13 bases between them. This entry comes from a study of OX40 agonist ivuxolimab in advanced cancers. Study-wide background: Patients receiving dose escalation had hepatocellular carcinoma, melanoma, renal cell or head and neck cancer.

Samples were taken at baseline and on day 1 of cycles 4 and 7. The V call is TRBV5-1, the J call TRBJ1-1; possibly TRBD1 for D (5 bases). This clonotype was obtained from an adult with an advanced solid tumor such as melanoma, head and neck, liver or kidney cancer. The material sequenced was CD4+ or CD8+ T cells sorted from blood, taken in a trial of the OX40 agonist ivuxolimab. The chain's CDR3 is CASSPTGSMNTEAFF. In DNA form, the CDR3 reads TGCGCCAGCAGCCCAACAGGTTCCATGAACACTGAAGCTTTCTTT.